This entry concerns a single T cell receptor (beta chain). This CDR3 is 19 amino acids long. The sample originates from a study of blood T cell repertoires in COVID-19. TCRdb's table, derived via immunoSEQ multiplex PCR, lists solely in-frame clones and lacks some. The sample has 240,000 or so clones; roughly 79% are singletons. The receptor was isolated from an elderly woman with acute or convalescent COVID-19. The chain carries TRBV21-1 and TRBJ2-3; the D call of TRBD1 is as the table states it, not checked on the DNA. TRBV21-1 is listed as a pseudogene. Specimen: peripheral blood. CDR3: CASSKRPAKMARFTDTQYF. The CDR3 DNA is TGTGCCAGCAGCAAACGTCCGGCCAAAATGGCCAGGTTCACAGATACGCAGTATTTT.